The entry below gives a single TCR beta chain sequence along with its context. Its antigen is not identified. This CDR3 is 17 amino acids long. Germline V CDR1 and CDR2: MNHEY, SMNVEV (reference sequence). After removal of 7 bases from V and 1 base from J, the junction contained 14 bases not matched to a gene. These data come from a study of cytomegalovirus exposure and HLA in healthy donors. 13 Jbeta primers and 60 Vbeta primers were used for the PCR. Per the original data handling: Tens of millions of unique TCR beta chains, roughly 10 million shared, were counted in a later analysis. Assay: immunoSEQ multiplex PCR; the TCRdb copy retains only in-frame clones and omits some. The V and J calls and the clone size are those of that table, but D and trimming were determined from the DNA. Of 130,000 or so clones in the sample, 74% were seen once. Study-wide points: Specific recognition of CMV antigens was confirmed in vitro for a few chains (all CMV-associated). The study labeled 170 or so TCR beta chains cytomegalovirus-associated. Most CMV-associated TCR beta chains appeared HLA-restricted in a later analysis.

Sequenced sample: PBMCs. The sequence was collected from a middle-aged man in good health and CMV-seropositive. The chain carries TRBV27 and TRBJ2-3; 7 bases agree with TRBD2. DNA of the CDR3: TGTGCCAGCAAAGAACTAGCGCTCGCCGAGGGCACAGATACGCAGTATTTT. Its translation: CASKELALAEGTDTQYF.